The T cell receptor (beta chain) described here comes from a study of T cells in Graves' hyperthyroidism and ophthalmopathy. Orbital computed tomography and thyroid ultrasound, together with serum TRAb and thyroxine and clinical symptoms, were used for diagnoses. Amplified TCR beta CDR3 regions came from RNA transcripts. The primer set for the first-round RT-PCR of the TCR CDR3 was HTBI. TCRdb re-called the multiplex PCR reads through MiXCR, storing one row per CDR3 protein. The table lists some 600,000 distinct CDR3 sequences, 11% to 15% of them singletons. This CDR3 contains 17 residues. The germline V and J ends were trimmed by 0 bases and 2 bases, with 14 bases remaining between them. Germline CDR1 reads LGHDT; CDR2 reads YNNKEL (reference sequence).

The sequence came from a woman between 25 and 40 years old with Graves' hyperthyroidism that later progressed to Graves' ophthalmopathy. This chain uses TRBV3-1 with TRBJ1-3, with a tentative D call TRBD1 (6 bases). Sample: blood. CDR3 sequence: CASSQEGSGTTGNTIYF. In nucleotides, the CDR3 is TGTGCCAGCAGCCAAGAGGGGTCGGGGACAACTGGAAACACCATATATTTT.